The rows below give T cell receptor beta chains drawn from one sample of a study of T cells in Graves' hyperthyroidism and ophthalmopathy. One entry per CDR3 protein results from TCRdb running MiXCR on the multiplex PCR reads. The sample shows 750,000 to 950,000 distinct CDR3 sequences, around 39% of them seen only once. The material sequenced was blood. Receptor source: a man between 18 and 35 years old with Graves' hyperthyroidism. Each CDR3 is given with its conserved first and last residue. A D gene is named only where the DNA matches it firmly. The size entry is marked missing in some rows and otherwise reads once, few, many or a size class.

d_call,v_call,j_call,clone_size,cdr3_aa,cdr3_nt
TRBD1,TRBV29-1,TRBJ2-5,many,CSVEPTGGQETQYF,TGCAGCGTAGAGCCGACAGGGGGCCAAGAGACCCAGTACTTC
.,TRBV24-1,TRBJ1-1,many,CATSAGNTEAFF,TGTGCCACCAGTGCCGGGAACACTGAAGCTTTCTTT
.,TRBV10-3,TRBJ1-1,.,CASSYDGVNAEAFF,TGTGCCAGCAGTTACGACGGAGTTAACGCTGAAGCTTTCTTT
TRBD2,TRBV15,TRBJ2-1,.,CATSPGGLAENEQFF,TGTGCCACCAGCCCTGGAGGACTAGCGGAGAATGAGCAGTTCTTC
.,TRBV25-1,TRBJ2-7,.,CASSQSLLTVASYEQYF,TGTGCCAGCAGCCAATCCCTACTGACAGTAGCCTCCTACGAGCAGTACTTC
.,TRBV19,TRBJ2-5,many,CATASVETQYF,TGTGCCACAGCTAGCGTTGAGACCCAGTACTTC
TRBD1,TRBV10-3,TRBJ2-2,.,CAISETGERTGELFF,TGTGCCATCAGTGAGACAGGGGAAAGGACCGGGGAGCTGTTTTTT
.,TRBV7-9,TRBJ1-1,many,CASSGYPDGEAFF,TGTGCCAGCAGCGGCTACCCGGACGGTGAAGCTTTCTTT
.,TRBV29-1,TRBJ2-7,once,CSVGRGSAGEQYF,TGCAGCGTTGGGAGGGGAAGTGCTGGGGAGCAGTACTTC
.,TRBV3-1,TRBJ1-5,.,CASSQGNVLQPQHF,TGTGCCAGCAGCCAAGGAAACGTACTCCAGCCCCAGCATTTT
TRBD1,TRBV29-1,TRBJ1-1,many,CSVGLGTGNTEAFF,TGCAGCGTTGGCCTTGGGACAGGGAACACTGAAGCTTTCTTT
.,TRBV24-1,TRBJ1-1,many,CATSDARGITEAFF,TGTGCCACCAGTGATGCTCGGGGCATTACTGAAGCTTTCTTT
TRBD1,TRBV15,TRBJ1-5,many,CATSGWTGGNSNQPQHF,TGTGCCACCAGCGGCTGGACAGGGGGAAATAGCAATCAGCCCCAGCATTTT
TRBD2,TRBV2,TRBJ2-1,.,CASIREGEQFF,TGTGCCAGCATACGGGAGGGTGAGCAGTTCTTC
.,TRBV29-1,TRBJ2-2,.,CSVENPGNRGELFF,TGCAGCGTTGAAAATCCGGGCAACCGAGGGGAGCTGTTTTTT
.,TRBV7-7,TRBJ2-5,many,CASSLVEETQYF,TGTGCTAGCAGCTTAGTGGAAGAGACCCAGTACTTC
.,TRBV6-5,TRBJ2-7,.,CASSLFRGQSYEQYF,TGTGCCAGCAGTCTCTTCCGCGGACAGTCCTACGAGCAGTACTTC
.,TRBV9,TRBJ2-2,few,CASSVAGASGELFF,TGTGCCAGCAGCGTAGCCGGGGCTAGCGGGGAGCTGTTTTTT
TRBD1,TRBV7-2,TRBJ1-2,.,CASSVTGVKDGYTF,TGTGCCAGCAGCGTTACAGGGGTCAAAGATGGCTACACCTTC
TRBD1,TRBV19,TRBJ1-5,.,CASSLTGKYRPQHF,TGTGCCAGTAGTCTGACAGGGAAATATCGGCCCCAGCATTTT
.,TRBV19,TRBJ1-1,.,CASSMLPGNTEAFF,TGTGCCAGTAGTATGTTGCCTGGGAACACTGAAGCTTTCTTT
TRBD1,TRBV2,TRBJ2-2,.,CASYPRTGERGRVGELFF,TGTGCCAGCTACCCGAGGACAGGGGAGAGGGGAAGAGTCGGGGAGCTGTTTTTT
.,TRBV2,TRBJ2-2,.,CASYPAGNTGELFF,TGTGCCAGCTATCCAGCGGGGAACACCGGGGAGCTGTTTTTT
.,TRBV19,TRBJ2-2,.,CASSSLALNTGELFF,TGTGCCAGTAGTAGTCTAGCCCTCAACACCGGGGAGCTGTTTTTT
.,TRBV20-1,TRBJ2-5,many,CSASRLADQETQYF,TGCAGTGCTAGCCGGCTCGCGGACCAAGAGACCCAGTACTTC
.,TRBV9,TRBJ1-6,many,CASSRGDSPLHF,TGTGCCAGCAGCAGAGGGGATTCACCCCTCCACTTT
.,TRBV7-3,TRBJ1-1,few,CASSPNPGTEAFF,TGTGCCAGCAGCCCAAACCCTGGCACTGAAGCTTTCTTT
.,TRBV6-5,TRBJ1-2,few,CASSYGAGNYGYTF,TGTGCCAGCAGTTACGGGGCAGGGAACTATGGCTACACCTTC
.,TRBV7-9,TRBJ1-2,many,CASSPGAGVDGYTF,TGTGCCAGCAGCCCAGGGGCCGGGGTGGATGGCTACACCTTC
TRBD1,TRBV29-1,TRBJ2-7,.,CSVRDSMYF,TGCAGCGTCCGGGACAGCATGTACTTC
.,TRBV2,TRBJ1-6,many,CASSIEGESYNSPLHF,TGTGCCAGCAGTATCGAAGGGGAGTCGTATAATTCACCCCTCCACTTT
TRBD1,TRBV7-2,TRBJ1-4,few,CASSERTGGGEKLFF,TGTGCCAGCAGCGAAAGGACAGGGGGCGGTGAAAAACTGTTTTTT
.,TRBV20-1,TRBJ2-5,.,CSARDGKETQYF,TGCAGTGCTAGAGATGGGAAGGAGACCCAGTACTTC
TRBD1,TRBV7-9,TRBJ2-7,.,CASHSDRGYEQYF,TGTGCCAGCCATTCGGACAGGGGCTACGAGCAGTACTTC
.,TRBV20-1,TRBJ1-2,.,CSATGDLNYGYTF,TGCAGTGCAACCGGGGACCTTAACTATGGCTACACCTTC
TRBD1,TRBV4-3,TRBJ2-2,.,CASSLRDRGKGTGELFF,TGCGCCAGCAGCCTCCGGGACAGGGGGAAGGGAACCGGGGAGCTGTTTTTT
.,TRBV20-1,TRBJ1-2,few,CSARYSNYGYTF,TGCAGTGCTAGGTATTCGAACTATGGCTACACCTTC
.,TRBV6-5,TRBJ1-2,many,CASSYSEQADTF,TGTGCCAGCAGTTACTCGGAACAGGCCGACACCTTC
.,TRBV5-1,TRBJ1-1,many,CASSLDPMNTEAFF,TGCGCCAGCAGCTTGGACCCCATGAACACTGAAGCTTTCTTT
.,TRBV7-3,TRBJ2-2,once,CASSVGGAMNTGELFF,TGTGCCAGCAGCGTAGGGGGGGCTATGAACACCGGGGAGCTGTTTTTT
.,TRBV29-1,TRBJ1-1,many,CSVEEGGNTEAFF,TGCAGCGTTGAGGAGGGTGGGAACACTGAAGCTTTCTTT
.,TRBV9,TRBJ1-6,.,CASSPGSNVENSPLHF,TGTGCCAGCAGCCCGGGGAGTAACGTTGAGAATTCACCCCTCCACTTT
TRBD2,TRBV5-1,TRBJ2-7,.,CASSLRVAGNYEQYF,TGCGCCAGCAGCTTGAGAGTAGCGGGAAACTACGAGCAGTACTTC
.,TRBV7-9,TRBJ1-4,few,CASSLIIAGADEKLFF,TGTGCCAGCAGCTTAATTATCGCAGGGGCGGACGAAAAACTGTTTTTT
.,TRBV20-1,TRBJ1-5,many,CSARGPPGNQPQHF,TGCAGTGCCCGAGGGCCCCCGGGCAATCAGCCCCAGCATTTT
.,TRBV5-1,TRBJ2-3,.,CASSLSGGPEYF,TGCGCCAGCAGCTTGAGTGGGGGCCCAGAGTATTTT
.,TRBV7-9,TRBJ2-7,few,CASSLGLGEGSYEQYF,TGTGCCAGCAGCTTAGGATTAGGGGAAGGCTCCTACGAGCAGTACTTC
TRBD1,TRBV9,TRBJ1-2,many,CASSVPLDRGNGYTF,TGTGCCAGCAGCGTCCCACTCGACAGGGGAAATGGCTACACCTTC
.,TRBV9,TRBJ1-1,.,CASSVWVDTEAFF,TGTGCCAGCAGCGTCTGGGTGGACACTGAAGCTTTCTTT
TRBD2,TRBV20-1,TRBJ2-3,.,CSAILAGGGDTQYF,TGCAGTGCTATCTTAGCGGGAGGTGGAGATACGCAGTATTTT
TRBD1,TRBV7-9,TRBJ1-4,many,CASANRGGDEKLFF,TGTGCAAGCGCTAACCGAGGGGGCGACGAAAAACTGTTTTTT
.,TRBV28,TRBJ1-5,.,CASSLWVDPQHF,TGTGCCAGCAGTTTATGGGTGGATCCCCAGCATTTT
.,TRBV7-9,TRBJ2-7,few,CASSFTAIQGSYEQYF,TGCGCCAGCAGCTTTACGGCTATTCAAGGGTCCTACGAGCAGTACTTC
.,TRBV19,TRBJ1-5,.,CASNPREDLGGNQPQHF,TGTGCCAGTAACCCTCGGGAGGACCTGGGGGGCAATCAGCCCCAGCATTTT
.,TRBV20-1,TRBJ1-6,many,CSATLENSPLHF,TGCAGTGCTACACTAGAGAATTCACCCCTCCACTTT
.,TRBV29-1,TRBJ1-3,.,CSVERAAGGDTVYF,TGCAGCGTTGAACGGGCAGCGGGGGGAGACACCGTATATTTT
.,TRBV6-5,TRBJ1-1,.,CASSARLGGYLDTEAFF,TGTGCCAGCAGTGCCCGTCTAGGGGGGTACCTAGACACTGAAGCTTTCTTT
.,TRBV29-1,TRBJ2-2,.,CSVSGGELFF,TGCAGCGTGTCGGGTGGGGAGCTGTTTTTT
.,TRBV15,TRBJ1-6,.,CATSRGFGSPLHF,TGTGCCACCAGCAGGGGATTTGGTTCACCCCTCCACTTT